This TCR beta chain appears in the sequencing data of a study of blood T cell repertoires in COVID-19. Study-level background: The cDNA or gDNA used as material had been derived from T cells, B-cell-depleted T cells, or PBMCs.

This CDR3 is built from 14 residues. Germline lookup yields CDR1 SGHDN and CDR2 FVKESK. Trimming left V 5 bases short and J 3 bases short, with 14 bases between. Some clones are missing from TCRdb's copy, which holds only in-frame ones; the method was immunoSEQ multiplex PCR. The repertoire includes some 140,000 clones, about four fifths of them detected once, and 25% to 30% sits in the top ten. The specimen sequenced was peripheral blood. This chain uses TRBV14 with TRBJ2-7; weak D call: TRBD1 (7 bases). This sequence was found in a woman aged 60-75 years with acute or convalescent COVID-19. CDR3 coding DNA: TGTGCCAGCAGCTGGGGGGACAGATTCTACGAGCAGTACTTC. Translating it yields CASSWGDRFYEQYF.